Listed below are T cell receptor beta chains from one sample, sequenced in a study of cytomegalovirus exposure and HLA in healthy donors. The data were produced by immunoSEQ multiplex PCR, yet TCRdb's version contains in-frame clones alone and is incomplete. In the table there are some 140,000 clones, 86% of which are singletons. The source material was PBMCs. The source of these receptors is a young man in good health and CMV-seronegative. Each CDR3 is given with its conserved first and last residue. D genes are given only for firm matches. Clone size is stated in some rows and not others, as once, few, many or a class when expanded.

V gene: TRBV9; clone size: .; D gene: .; J gene: TRBJ2-5; CDR3 protein: CASSPSPSEETQYF; CDR3 DNA: TGTGCCAGCAGCCCTAGCCCCTCCGAAGAGACCCAGTACTTC
V gene: TRBV19; clone size: few; D gene: .; J gene: TRBJ2-1; CDR3 protein: CASSPRRDNEQFF; CDR3 DNA: TGTGCCAGTAGTCCCCGCAGGGATAATGAGCAGTTCTTC
V gene: TRBV7-2; clone size: .; D gene: .; J gene: TRBJ1-5; CDR3 protein: CASSQAREQPQHF; CDR3 DNA: TGTGCCAGCAGCCAGGCCCGGGAGCAGCCCCAGCATTTT
V gene: TRBV5-6; clone size: .; D gene: .; J gene: TRBJ1-6; CDR3 protein: CASSLRTAQPNSPLHF; CDR3 DNA: TGTGCCAGCAGCTTGCGTACAGCCCAACCGAATTCACCCCTCCACTTT
V gene: TRBV7-2; clone size: .; D gene: TRBD2; J gene: TRBJ2-7; CDR3 protein: CASAKVASGGRGGEQYF; CDR3 DNA: TGTGCCAGCGCGAAGGTGGCTAGCGGGGGGCGCGGTGGCGAGCAGTACTTC
V gene: TRBV4-1; clone size: .; D gene: .; J gene: TRBJ2-7; CDR3 protein: CASSQDYGQGGQQYF; CDR3 DNA: TGCGCCAGCAGCCAAGATTACGGGCAGGGGGGTCAGCAGTACTTC
V gene: TRBV10-3; clone size: few; D gene: .; J gene: TRBJ1-5; CDR3 protein: CAISLEGGSNQPQHF; CDR3 DNA: TGTGCCATCAGTCTAGAGGGTGGGAGCAATCAGCCCCAGCATTTT
V gene: TRBV5-6; clone size: .; D gene: .; J gene: TRBJ1-4; CDR3 protein: CASSIGQLATNEKLFF; CDR3 DNA: TGTGCCAGCAGCATAGGACAGCTTGCAACTAATGAAAAACTGTTTTTT
V gene: TRBV12-5; clone size: .; D gene: TRBD2; J gene: TRBJ2-2; CDR3 protein: CASGLVRFLAGGPWDTGELFF; CDR3 DNA: TGTGCTAGTGGTTTGGTACGGTTCCTAGCGGGGGGGCCTTGGGACACCGGGGAGCTGTTTTTT
V gene: TRBV7-9; clone size: .; D gene: TRBD2; J gene: TRBJ2-5; CDR3 protein: CASAPPGGTQYF; CDR3 DNA: TGTGCCAGCGCCCCCCCGGGGGGGACCCAGTACTTC
V gene: TRBV18; clone size: .; D gene: .; J gene: TRBJ1-1; CDR3 protein: CASFSTVLTEAFF; CDR3 DNA: TGTGCCAGCTTTTCGACAGTTCTCACTGAAGCTTTCTTT
V gene: TRBV29-1; clone size: .; D gene: TRBD2; J gene: TRBJ2-7; CDR3 protein: CSVAYGLDNEQYF; CDR3 DNA: TGCAGCGTCGCTTACGGACTAGACAACGAGCAGTACTTC
V gene: TRBV19; clone size: .; D gene: .; J gene: TRBJ2-3; CDR3 protein: CASSDQLDSTQYF; CDR3 DNA: TGTGCCAGTAGTGACCAACTAGATTCTACGCAGTATTTT
V gene: TRBV2; clone size: .; D gene: .; J gene: TRBJ1-4; CDR3 protein: CASSRRGEKLFF; CDR3 DNA: TGTGCCAGCAGTCGAAGAGGGGAAAAACTGTTTTTT
V gene: TRBV7-2; clone size: .; D gene: TRBD1; J gene: TRBJ1-4; CDR3 protein: CASSPDGGQGVEKLFF; CDR3 DNA: TGTGCCAGCAGCCCGGATGGAGGACAGGGAGTTGAAAAACTGTTTTTT
V gene: TRBV27; clone size: .; D gene: .; J gene: TRBJ2-7; CDR3 protein: CASSLSYSSSYEQYF; CDR3 DNA: TGTGCCAGCAGTTTATCGTACAGCTCCTCCTACGAGCAGTACTTC
V gene: TRBV4-3; clone size: few; D gene: .; J gene: TRBJ2-6; CDR3 protein: CASSQHRESGANVLTF; CDR3 DNA: TGCGCCAGCAGCCAGCACAGGGAATCTGGGGCCAACGTCCTGACTTTC
V gene: TRBV6-1; clone size: .; D gene: .; J gene: TRBJ1-2; CDR3 protein: CASRASQDRIGYTF; CDR3 DNA: TGTGCCAGCAGAGCTTCACAGGATCGAATTGGCTACACCTTC
V gene: TRBV7-8; clone size: .; D gene: .; J gene: TRBJ1-2; CDR3 protein: CASSLGMRAEPRYGYTF; CDR3 DNA: TGTGCCAGCAGCTTAGGAATGCGGGCAGAACCTAGGTATGGCTACACCTTC
V gene: TRBV21-1; clone size: .; D gene: .; J gene: TRBJ2-7; CDR3 protein: CASSKEGREQYF; CDR3 DNA: TGTGCCAGCAGCAAAGAAGGCAGGGAGCAGTACTTC
V gene: TRBV7-2; clone size: .; D gene: .; J gene: TRBJ2-3; CDR3 protein: CASSLSGSTDTQYF; CDR3 DNA: TGTGCCAGCAGCTTGAGCGGAAGCACAGATACGCAGTATTTT
V gene: TRBV4-1; clone size: .; D gene: TRBD2; J gene: TRBJ2-1; CDR3 protein: CASSRASGSSYEQFF; CDR3 DNA: TGCGCCAGCAGCCGGGCTAGCGGGAGTAGCTATGAGCAGTTCTTC
V gene: TRBV28; clone size: .; D gene: .; J gene: TRBJ2-7; CDR3 protein: CASSLQALTGDGEQYF; CDR3 DNA: TGTGCCAGCAGTTTGCAAGCTCTAACGGGAGATGGCGAGCAGTACTTC
V gene: TRBV29-1; clone size: .; D gene: TRBD1; J gene: TRBJ1-4; CDR3 protein: CSVQGGRGNEKLFF; CDR3 DNA: TGCAGCGTTCAGGGGGGCAGGGGGAATGAAAAACTGTTTTTT
V gene: TRBV19; clone size: once; D gene: TRBD2; J gene: TRBJ2-1; CDR3 protein: CASSTPLAGVYNEQFF; CDR3 DNA: TGTGCCAGTAGTACCCCCCTAGCGGGAGTGTACAATGAGCAGTTCTTC
V gene: TRBV6-6; clone size: .; D gene: .; J gene: TRBJ2-6; CDR3 protein: CASSSSVHSGANVLTF; CDR3 DNA: TGTGCCAGCAGTTCTAGCGTTCACTCTGGGGCCAACGTCCTGACTTTC
V gene: TRBV9; clone size: .; D gene: .; J gene: TRBJ1-2; CDR3 protein: CASSLQGMNDGYTF; CDR3 DNA: TGTGCCAGCAGTTTACAGGGAATGAACGATGGCTACACCTTC
V gene: TRBV5-4; clone size: .; D gene: TRBD2; J gene: TRBJ2-7; CDR3 protein: CASSRGTSGISYEQYF; CDR3 DNA: TGTGCCAGCAGCCGCGGGACTAGCGGGATCTCCTACGAGCAGTACTTC
V gene: TRBV6-1; clone size: .; D gene: .; J gene: TRBJ2-5; CDR3 protein: CASTHPLQETQYF; CDR3 DNA: TGTGCCAGCACCCACCCACTACAAGAGACCCAGTACTTC
V gene: TRBV27; clone size: .; D gene: TRBD1; J gene: TRBJ2-5; CDR3 protein: CASSPETGLGTQYF; CDR3 DNA: TGTGCCAGCAGTCCAGAGACAGGGTTAGGGACCCAGTACTTC
V gene: TRBV10-3; clone size: .; D gene: TRBD1; J gene: TRBJ2-7; CDR3 protein: CAISAAGGYDEQYF; CDR3 DNA: TGTGCCATCAGTGCCGCAGGGGGCTACGACGAGCAGTACTTC
V gene: TRBV9; clone size: .; D gene: .; J gene: TRBJ2-3; CDR3 protein: CASSPPIDTQYF; CDR3 DNA: TGTGCCAGCAGCCCCCCTATCGATACGCAGTATTTT
V gene: TRBV27; clone size: .; D gene: TRBD1; J gene: TRBJ1-6; CDR3 protein: CASRDRDSPLHF; CDR3 DNA: TGTGCCAGCAGGGACAGGGATTCACCCCTCCACTTT
V gene: TRBV6-4; clone size: many; D gene: TRBD1; J gene: TRBJ2-1; CDR3 protein: CASSGTGGYNEQFF; CDR3 DNA: TGTGCCAGCAGTGGGACAGGGGGCTACAATGAGCAGTTCTTC
V gene: TRBV11-2; clone size: .; D gene: .; J gene: TRBJ2-1; CDR3 protein: CASSSPRGHNEQFF; CDR3 DNA: TGTGCCAGCAGTTCGCCCAGGGGCCACAATGAGCAGTTCTTC
V gene: TRBV28; clone size: .; D gene: .; J gene: TRBJ1-1; CDR3 protein: CATGGRTEAFF; CDR3 DNA: TGTGCCACGGGGGGGAGGACTGAAGCTTTCTTT
V gene: TRBV10-3; clone size: few; D gene: .; J gene: TRBJ2-3; CDR3 protein: CAIHTGYITDTQYF; CDR3 DNA: TGTGCCATCCATACAGGGTACATCACAGATACGCAGTATTTT
V gene: TRBV7-8; clone size: medium-sized; D gene: TRBD2; J gene: TRBJ2-7; CDR3 protein: CASRLAGVGYEQYF; CDR3 DNA: TGTGCCAGCAGACTAGCGGGAGTAGGCTACGAGCAGTACTTC
V gene: TRBV6-1; clone size: .; D gene: .; J gene: TRBJ2-2; CDR3 protein: CASSEVSRGGTGELFF; CDR3 DNA: TGTGCCAGCAGTGAAGTGTCGCGAGGGGGCACCGGGGAGCTGTTTTTT